This paragraph reports one T cell receptor (beta chain). This sample was included in a study of blood T cell repertoires in COVID-19. Study processing details: Reference gene primer amplification in the assay estimated nucleated cell counts. Profiled with immunoSEQ multiplex PCR; TCRdb holds only in-frame clones, not every one. The V and J calls and clone size come from that table; D and trimming were worked out from the DNA. Here the sample spans more than 85,000 clones, over 65% being singletons. Germline-derived CDR1 and CDR2 are SGDLS and YYNGEE. V gave up 3 bases and J gave up 4 bases; unmatched junction bases: 10. The CDR3 sequence is 16 residues long.

The clonotype was recovered from a woman older than 75 with acute or convalescent COVID-19. The rearrangement joins TRBV9 to TRBJ2-1; 7 bases match TRBD2. Specimen: peripheral blood. The CDR3 protein is CASSADLSGAYNEQFF. The CDR3, as DNA: TGTGCCAGCAGCGCGGACCTGAGCGGGGCTTACAATGAGCAGTTCTTC.